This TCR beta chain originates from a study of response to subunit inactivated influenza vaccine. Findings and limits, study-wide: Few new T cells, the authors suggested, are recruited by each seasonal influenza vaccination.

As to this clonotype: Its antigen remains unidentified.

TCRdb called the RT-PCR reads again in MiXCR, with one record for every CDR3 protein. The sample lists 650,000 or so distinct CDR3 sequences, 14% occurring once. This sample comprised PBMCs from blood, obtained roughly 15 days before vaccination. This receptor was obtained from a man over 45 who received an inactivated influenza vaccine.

In DNA form, the CDR3 reads TGTGCCAGCTCACGGAGCGGGCGCCAAGAGACCCAGTACTTC. It encodes CASSRSGRQETQYF. The chain links TRBV18 to TRBJ2-5; weak D call: TRBD2 (6 bases). Trimming removed 4 bases from V and 1 base from J, with 10 bases in between. CDR3 length equals 14 residues. Germline assignment: CDR1 KGHSH and CDR2 LQKENI.